This is a list of T cell receptor beta chains from one sample in a study of control samples from healthy donors and cancer patients. Measured with immunoSEQ multiplex PCR; TCRdb has only the in-frame clones, and not every one. The sample consists of tens of thousands of clones, about 87% of them appearing once. The sample was blood. These receptors all stem from a woman aged 65 to 85 in good health. The CDR3 runs from the conserved cysteine through the conserved F or W. The D gene is left open where the match is weak. Clone size is stated in some rows and not others, as once, few, many or a class when expanded.

d_gene: TRBD2; v_gene: TRBV3-1/TRBV3-2; j_gene: TRBJ2-7; abundance: NA; CDR3nt: TGTGCCAGCAGCCAAGATCGAGGTAGCGGGACCCACCACGAGCAGTACTTC; CDR3aa: CASSQDRGSGTHHEQYF
d_gene: NA; v_gene: TRBV21-1; j_gene: TRBJ2-2; abundance: once; CDR3nt: TGTGCCAGCAGCAAAAGGGGATTTGACAGCAACACCGGGGAGCTGTTTTTT; CDR3aa: CASSKRGFDSNTGELFF
d_gene: NA; v_gene: TRBV13; j_gene: TRBJ2-2; abundance: NA; CDR3nt: TGTGCCAGCAGCCCGTGGACAGTGAACACCGGGGAGCTGTTTTTT; CDR3aa: CASSPWTVNTGELFF
d_gene: TRBD2; v_gene: TRBV27; j_gene: TRBJ2-7; abundance: NA; CDR3nt: TGTGCCAGCAGTAAGATTGTGGGGGGGTCCTACGAGCAGTACTTC; CDR3aa: CASSKIVGGSYEQYF
d_gene: NA; v_gene: TRBV5-1; j_gene: TRBJ1-4; abundance: NA; CDR3nt: TGCGCCAGCAGCTTGGGATCGACAACAACTAATGAAAAACTGTTTTTT; CDR3aa: CASSLGSTTTNEKLFF
d_gene: NA; v_gene: TRBV6-5; j_gene: TRBJ1-6; abundance: NA; CDR3nt: TGTGCCAGCAGAAACACCATTGGAGGTTCACCCCTCCACTTT; CDR3aa: CASRNTIGGSPLHF
d_gene: NA; v_gene: TRBV6-5; j_gene: TRBJ2-1; abundance: NA; CDR3nt: TGTGCCAGCAGGGGGTCGTATGAGCAGTTCTTC; CDR3aa: CASRGSYEQFF
d_gene: NA; v_gene: TRBV3-1/TRBV3-2; j_gene: TRBJ2-5; abundance: NA; CDR3nt: TGTGCCAGCAGCCAAGAAAGGGAGACCCAGTACTTC; CDR3aa: CASSQERETQYF
d_gene: NA; v_gene: TRBV28; j_gene: TRBJ1-2; abundance: NA; CDR3nt: TGTGCCAGCAGTTTACGGCAGGCTCGCTACACCTTC; CDR3aa: CASSLRQARYTF
d_gene: TRBD1; v_gene: TRBV4-3; j_gene: TRBJ1-2; abundance: NA; CDR3nt: TGCGCCAGCAGCCAAGAACCGGGACAGGGATTCTTTGGCTACACCTTC; CDR3aa: CASSQEPGQGFFGYTF
d_gene: NA; v_gene: TRBV13; j_gene: TRBJ2-2; abundance: NA; CDR3nt: TGTGCCAGCAGCTTAGGGGTGAACACCGGGGAGCTGTTTTTT; CDR3aa: CASSLGVNTGELFF
d_gene: NA; v_gene: TRBV29-1; j_gene: TRBJ1-4; abundance: NA; CDR3nt: TGCAGCGCTGGGACGGTGAATGAAAAACTGTTTTTT; CDR3aa: CSAGTVNEKLFF
d_gene: NA; v_gene: TRBV10-3; j_gene: TRBJ2-7; abundance: NA; CDR3nt: TGTGCCATCAGCGATATATACGAGCAGTACTTC; CDR3aa: CAISDIYEQYF
d_gene: TRBD1; v_gene: TRBV4-1; j_gene: TRBJ2-1; abundance: NA; CDR3nt: TGCGCCAGCAGCCCCTTAAACAGGGGCCCCGGCAATGAGCAGTTCTTC; CDR3aa: CASSPLNRGPGNEQFF
d_gene: NA; v_gene: TRBV11-2; j_gene: TRBJ1-4; abundance: NA; CDR3nt: TGTGCCAGCAGCTTAGGGGGGACCCAAAGAAATGAAAAACTGTTTTTT; CDR3aa: CASSLGGTQRNEKLFF
d_gene: NA; v_gene: TRBV5-4; j_gene: TRBJ1-3; abundance: NA; CDR3nt: TGTGCCAGCAGCTTGGTCGGAGGGGCGGGAGACACCATATATTTT; CDR3aa: CASSLVGGAGDTIYF
d_gene: NA; v_gene: TRBV6-5; j_gene: TRBJ1-2; abundance: NA; CDR3nt: TGTGCCAGCAGTATTCTAGCTAACTATGGCTACACCTTC; CDR3aa: CASSILANYGYTF
d_gene: NA; v_gene: TRBV2; j_gene: TRBJ1-1; abundance: NA; CDR3nt: TGTGCCAGCAGTCTACAGGCCCTGAACACTGAAGCTTTCTTT; CDR3aa: CASSLQALNTEAFF
d_gene: NA; v_gene: TRBV18; j_gene: TRBJ1-6; abundance: few; CDR3nt: TGTGCCAGCTCACCACCTGGAGCCGGGACGAGCCCATCACCCCTCCACTTT; CDR3aa: CASSPPGAGTSPSPLHF
d_gene: NA; v_gene: TRBV30; j_gene: TRBJ1-4; abundance: NA; CDR3nt: TGTGCCTGGGGCGGAACTAATGAAAAACTGTTTTTT; CDR3aa: CAWGGTNEKLFF
d_gene: TRBD2; v_gene: TRBV5-8; j_gene: TRBJ2-1; abundance: NA; CDR3nt: TGTGCCAGCAGCTATGGGACTACCACCTACAATGAGCAGTTCTTC; CDR3aa: CASSYGTTTYNEQFF
d_gene: NA; v_gene: TRBV5-6; j_gene: TRBJ1-2; abundance: NA; CDR3nt: TGTGCCAGCAGCCGAAAAGTGGCCGATTATGGCTACACCTTC; CDR3aa: CASSRKVADYGYTF
d_gene: NA; v_gene: TRBV6-5; j_gene: TRBJ2-7; abundance: NA; CDR3nt: TGTGCCAGCAGCCCCGACATGGACGAGCAGTACTTC; CDR3aa: CASSPDMDEQYF
d_gene: NA; v_gene: TRBV27; j_gene: TRBJ2-1; abundance: NA; CDR3nt: TGTGCCAGCAGTTCGTGGGGGGATTACAATGAGCAGTTCTTC; CDR3aa: CASSSWGDYNEQFF
d_gene: TRBD2; v_gene: TRBV11-3; j_gene: TRBJ2-3; abundance: NA; CDR3nt: TGTGCCAGCAGCTTAGAGCCCCTGAGACTAGCGGGGAGGAGCACAGATACGCAGTATTTT; CDR3aa: CASSLEPLRLAGRSTDTQYF
d_gene: NA; v_gene: TRBV29-1; j_gene: TRBJ2-2; abundance: few; CDR3nt: TGCAGCGTTCACGACGGGGAGCTGTTTTTT; CDR3aa: CSVHDGELFF
d_gene: NA; v_gene: TRBV30; j_gene: TRBJ1-2; abundance: NA; CDR3nt: TGTGCCTGGAGTTCGACCGGATATGGCTACACCTTC; CDR3aa: CAWSSTGYGYTF